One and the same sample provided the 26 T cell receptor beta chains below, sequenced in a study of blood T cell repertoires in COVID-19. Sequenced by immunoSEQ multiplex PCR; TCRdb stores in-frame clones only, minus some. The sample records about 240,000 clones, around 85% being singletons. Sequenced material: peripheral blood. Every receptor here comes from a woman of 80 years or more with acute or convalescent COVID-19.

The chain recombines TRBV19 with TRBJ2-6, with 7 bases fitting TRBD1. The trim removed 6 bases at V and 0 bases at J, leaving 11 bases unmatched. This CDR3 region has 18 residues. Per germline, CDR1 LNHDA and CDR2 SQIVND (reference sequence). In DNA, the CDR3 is TGTGCCAGTAGCATACAGGGGCCAAAGGTCTCTGGGGCCAACGTCCTGACTTTC. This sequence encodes CASSIQGPKVSGANVLTF.

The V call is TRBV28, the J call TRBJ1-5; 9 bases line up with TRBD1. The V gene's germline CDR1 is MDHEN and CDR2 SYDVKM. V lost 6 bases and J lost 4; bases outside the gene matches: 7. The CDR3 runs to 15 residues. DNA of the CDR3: TGTGCCAGCAGCTGGGGACAGGGAGGAAATCAGCCCCAGCATTTT. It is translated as CASSWGQGGNQPQHF.

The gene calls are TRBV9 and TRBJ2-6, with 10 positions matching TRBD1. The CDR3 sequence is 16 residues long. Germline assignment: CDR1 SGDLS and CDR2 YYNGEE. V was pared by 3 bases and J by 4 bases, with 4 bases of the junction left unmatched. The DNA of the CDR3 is TGTGCCAGCAGCGCTCGACAGGGGGCCGGGGCCAACGTCCTGACTTTC. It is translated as CASSARQGAGANVLTF.

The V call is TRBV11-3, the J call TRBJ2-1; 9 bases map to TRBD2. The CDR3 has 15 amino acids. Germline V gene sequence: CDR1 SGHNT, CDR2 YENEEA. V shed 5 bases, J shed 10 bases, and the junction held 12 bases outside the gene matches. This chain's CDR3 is CASSLSGGDIQEQFF. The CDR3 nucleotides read TGTGCCAGCAGCCTTAGCGGGGGTGACATTCAGGAGCAGTTCTTC.

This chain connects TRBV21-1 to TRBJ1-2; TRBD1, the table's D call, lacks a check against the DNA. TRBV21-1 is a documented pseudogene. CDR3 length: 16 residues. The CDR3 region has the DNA TGTGCCAGCAGCCCTCGAGAAGGGCAGGGTAGTCATGGCTACACCTTC. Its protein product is CASSPREGQGSHGYTF.

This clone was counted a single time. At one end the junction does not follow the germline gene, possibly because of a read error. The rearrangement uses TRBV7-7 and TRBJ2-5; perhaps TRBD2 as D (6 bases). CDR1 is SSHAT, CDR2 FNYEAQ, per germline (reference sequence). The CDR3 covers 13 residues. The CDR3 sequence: CASSFSGEGTQYF. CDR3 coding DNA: TGTGCTAGCAGTTTTAGCGGTGAAGGGACCCAGTACTTC.

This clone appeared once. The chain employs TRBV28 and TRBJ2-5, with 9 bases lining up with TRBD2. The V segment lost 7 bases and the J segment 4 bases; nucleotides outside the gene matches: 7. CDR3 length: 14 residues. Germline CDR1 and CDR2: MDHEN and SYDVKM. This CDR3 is CASTPRRGGETQYF. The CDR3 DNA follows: TGTGCCAGCACCCCTCGGCGGGGGGGAGAGACCCAGTACTTC.

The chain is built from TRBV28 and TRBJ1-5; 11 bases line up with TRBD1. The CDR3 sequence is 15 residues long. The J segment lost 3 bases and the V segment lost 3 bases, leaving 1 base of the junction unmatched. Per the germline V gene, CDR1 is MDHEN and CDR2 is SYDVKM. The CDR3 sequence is CASSLGQGVNQPQHF. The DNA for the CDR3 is TGTGCCAGCAGTTTGGGACAGGGGGTCAATCAGCCCCAGCATTTT.

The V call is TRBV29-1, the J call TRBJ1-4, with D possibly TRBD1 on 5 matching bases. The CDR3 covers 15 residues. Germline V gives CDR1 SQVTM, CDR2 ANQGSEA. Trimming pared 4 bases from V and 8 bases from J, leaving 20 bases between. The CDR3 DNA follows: TGCAGCGTTGGAGAAATGGGGGGGGTTCGAGAAAAACTGTTTTTT. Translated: CSVGEMGGVREKLFF.

In nucleotides, the CDR3 is TGTGCCAGCTCACCGGGCGGGGCCCGGATTCACGAGCAGTACTTC. This gives the protein CASSPGGARIHEQYF. The chain links TRBV18 to TRBJ2-7, with D perhaps matching TRBD2 (6 bases). The germline CDR1 and CDR2 sequences are KGHSH and LQKENI. This CDR3 is built from 15 residues. V lost 3 bases and J lost 5, with 17 bases in between.

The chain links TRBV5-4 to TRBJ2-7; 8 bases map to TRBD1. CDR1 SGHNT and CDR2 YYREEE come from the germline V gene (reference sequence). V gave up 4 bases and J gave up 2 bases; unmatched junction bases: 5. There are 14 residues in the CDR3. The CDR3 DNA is TGTGCCAGCAGCCGGGACAGGTCAACCTACGAGCAGTACTTC. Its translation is CASSRDRSTYEQYF.

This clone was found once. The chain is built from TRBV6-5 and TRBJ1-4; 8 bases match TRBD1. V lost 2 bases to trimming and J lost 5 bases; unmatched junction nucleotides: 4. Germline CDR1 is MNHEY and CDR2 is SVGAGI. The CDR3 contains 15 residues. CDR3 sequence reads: CASSYVWTGNEKLFF. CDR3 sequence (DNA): TGTGCCAGCAGTTACGTGTGGACAGGGAATGAAAAACTGTTTTTT.

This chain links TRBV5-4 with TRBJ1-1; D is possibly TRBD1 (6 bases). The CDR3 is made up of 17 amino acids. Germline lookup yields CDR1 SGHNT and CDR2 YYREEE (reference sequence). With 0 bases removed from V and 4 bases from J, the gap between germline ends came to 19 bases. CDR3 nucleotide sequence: TGTGCCAGCAGCTTGGACGCGAAACAGGGAAGGGGCACTGAAGCTTTCTTT. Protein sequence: CASSLDAKQGRGTEAFF.

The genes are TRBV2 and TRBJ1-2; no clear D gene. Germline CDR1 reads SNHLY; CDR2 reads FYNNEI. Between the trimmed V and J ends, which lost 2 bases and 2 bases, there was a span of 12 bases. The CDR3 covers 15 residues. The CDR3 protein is CASSEPRVENYGYTF. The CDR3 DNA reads TGTGCCAGCAGTGAACCGAGGGTCGAAAACTATGGCTACACCTTC.

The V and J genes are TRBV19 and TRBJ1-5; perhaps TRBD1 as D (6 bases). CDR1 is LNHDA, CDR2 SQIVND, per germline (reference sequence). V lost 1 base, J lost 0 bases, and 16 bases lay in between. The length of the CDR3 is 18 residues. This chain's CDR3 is CASSIGRGTSNSNQPQHF. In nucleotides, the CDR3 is TGTGCCAGTAGTATAGGGCGTGGGACATCGAATAGCAATCAGCCCCAGCATTTT.

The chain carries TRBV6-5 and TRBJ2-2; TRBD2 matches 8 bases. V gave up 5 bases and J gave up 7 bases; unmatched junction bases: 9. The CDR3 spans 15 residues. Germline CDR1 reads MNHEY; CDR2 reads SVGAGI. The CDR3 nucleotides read TGTGCCAGCAGTCGCGGACTAGCTGGGGGCGGGGAGCTGTTTTTT. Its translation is CASSRGLAGGGELFF.

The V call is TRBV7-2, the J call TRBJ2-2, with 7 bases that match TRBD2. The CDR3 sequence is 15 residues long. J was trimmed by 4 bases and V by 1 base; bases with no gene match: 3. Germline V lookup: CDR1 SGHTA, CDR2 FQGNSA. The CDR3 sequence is CASSLEVAGTGELFF. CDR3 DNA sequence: TGTGCCAGCAGCTTAGAGGTAGCGGGCACCGGGGAGCTGTTTTTT.

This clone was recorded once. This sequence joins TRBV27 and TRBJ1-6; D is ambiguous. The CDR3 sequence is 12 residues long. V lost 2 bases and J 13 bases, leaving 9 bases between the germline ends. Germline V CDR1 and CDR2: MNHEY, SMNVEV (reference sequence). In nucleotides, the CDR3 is TGTGCCAGCAGTTTAGTGGGCAGGCCCCTCCACTTT. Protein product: CASSLVGRPLHF.

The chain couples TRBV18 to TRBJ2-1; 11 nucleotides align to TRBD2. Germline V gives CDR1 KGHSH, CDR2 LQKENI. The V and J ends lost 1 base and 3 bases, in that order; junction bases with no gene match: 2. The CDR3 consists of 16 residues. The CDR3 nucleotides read TGTGCCAGCTCACCACAACTAGCGGGGGTCTACAATGAGCAGTTCTTC. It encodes CASSPQLAGVYNEQFF.

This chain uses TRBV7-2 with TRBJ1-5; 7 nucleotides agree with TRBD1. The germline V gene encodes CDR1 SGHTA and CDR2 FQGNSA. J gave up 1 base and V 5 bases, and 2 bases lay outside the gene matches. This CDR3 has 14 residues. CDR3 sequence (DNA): TGTGCCAGCAGCACGACAGGGAGCAATCAGCCCCAGCATTTT. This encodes CASSTTGSNQPQHF. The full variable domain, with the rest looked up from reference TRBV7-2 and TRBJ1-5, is GAGVSQSPSNKVTEKGKDVELRCDPISGHTALYWYRQSLGQGLEFLIYFQGNSAPDKSGLPSDRFSAERTGGSVSTLTIQRTQQEDSAVYLCASSTTGSNQPQHFGDGTRLSIL.

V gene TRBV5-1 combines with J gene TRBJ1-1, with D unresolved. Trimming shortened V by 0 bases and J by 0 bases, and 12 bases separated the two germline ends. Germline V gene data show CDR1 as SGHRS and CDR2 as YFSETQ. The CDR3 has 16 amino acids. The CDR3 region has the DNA TGCGCCAGCAGCTTGGCCTTGAGGGATATGAACACTGAAGCTTTCTTT. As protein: CASSLALRDMNTEAFF.

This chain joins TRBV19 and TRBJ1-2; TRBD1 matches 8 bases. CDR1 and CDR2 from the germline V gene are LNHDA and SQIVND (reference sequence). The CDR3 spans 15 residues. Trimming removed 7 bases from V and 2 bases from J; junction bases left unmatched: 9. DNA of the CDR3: TGTGCCAGTACCCGGACAGGGCGGACAAACTATGGCTACACCTTC. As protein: CASTRTGRTNYGYTF.

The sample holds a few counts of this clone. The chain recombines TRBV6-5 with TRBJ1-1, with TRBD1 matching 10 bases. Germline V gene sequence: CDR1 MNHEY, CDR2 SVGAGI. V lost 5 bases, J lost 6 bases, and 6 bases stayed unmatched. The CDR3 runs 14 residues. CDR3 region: CASSKPGTGAEAFF. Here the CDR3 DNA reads TGTGCCAGCAGTAAGCCCGGGACAGGGGCTGAAGCTTTCTTT.

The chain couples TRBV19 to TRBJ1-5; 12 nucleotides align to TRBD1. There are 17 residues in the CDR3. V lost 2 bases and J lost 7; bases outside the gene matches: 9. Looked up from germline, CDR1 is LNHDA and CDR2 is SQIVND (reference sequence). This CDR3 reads CASSINSGDRGRQPQHF. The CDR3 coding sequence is TGTGCCAGTAGTATAAATAGTGGGGACAGGGGGCGACAGCCCCAGCATTTT.

CDR3 region: CASSLSNTGELFF. In DNA, the CDR3 is TGTGCCAGCTCACTATCGAACACCGGGGAGCTGTTTTTT. This chain links TRBV18 with TRBJ2-2; D is unclear. The V gene's germline CDR1 is KGHSH and CDR2 LQKENI. The ends were cut back, 4 bases at V and 0 bases at J, with 3 bases in the middle. The CDR3 is made up of 13 amino acids.

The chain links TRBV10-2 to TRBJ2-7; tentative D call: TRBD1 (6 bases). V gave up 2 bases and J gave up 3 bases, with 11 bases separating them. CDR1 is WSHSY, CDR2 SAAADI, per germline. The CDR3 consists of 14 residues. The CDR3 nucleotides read TGCGCCAGCAGTGAGCCTGGACAGATCTACGAGCAGTACTTC. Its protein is CASSEPGQIYEQYF.